These T cell receptor beta chains were read from a single sample in a study of T cell changes during pregnancy in multiple sclerosis. Sequencing used immunoSEQ multiplex PCR; TCRdb keeps in-frame clones, though not all of them. The repertoire holds tens of thousands of clones, with roughly 92% as singletons. The source material was peripheral blood, sampled in the second trimester of pregnancy. All receptors come from a female donor with multiple sclerosis, enrolled in a pregnancy study. CDR3s include the opening cysteine and the closing phenylalanine or tryptophan. D genes are given only for firm matches. Size tells how often a clone was seen (once, few, many) or the class of an expanded clone, and some rows leave it out.

j_call v_call clone_size d_call cdr3_aa cdr3_nt
TRBJ2-6 TRBV27 . . CASGFLQGSALGANVLTF TGTGCCAGCGGGTTCCTACAGGGTTCCGCCCTCGGGGCCAACGTCCTGACTTTC
TRBJ1-3 TRBV27 . TRBD1 CASGLTGGSGNTIYF TGTGCCAGCGGACTGACAGGGGGCTCTGGAAACACCATATATTTT
TRBJ1-6 TRBV7-2 . . CASSPRQQLDNSPLHF TGTGCCAGCAGCCCTAGACAGCAACTTGATAATTCACCCCTCCACTTT
TRBJ1-4 TRBV28 . . CASSLGGTNEKLFF TGTGCCAGCAGTTTGGGGGGGACTAATGAAAAACTGTTTTTT
TRBJ2-1 TRBV28 . TRBD1 CASSSLLTGGAYNEQFF TGTGCCAGCAGTTCTCTACTGACAGGGGGCGCCTACAATGAGCAGTTCTTC
TRBJ1-5 TRBV10-3 . . CAISAGRYNQPQHF TGTGCCATCAGTGCGGGTAGATACAATCAGCCCCAGCATTTT
TRBJ2-1 TRBV7-9 . . CASRNRGSGDEQFF TGTGCCAGCAGAAACCGGGGGAGTGGGGATGAGCAGTTCTTC
TRBJ1-2 TRBV5-4 . . CASSSHDQGNYGYTF TGTGCCAGCAGCTCCCACGATCAGGGGAACTATGGCTACACCTTC
TRBJ1-1 TRBV5-4 . TRBD1 CASSLARGVPEAFF TGTGCCAGCAGCTTGGCCAGGGGGGTCCCTGAAGCTTTCTTT
TRBJ2-1 TRBV5-1 . TRBD2 CASSYLAGETGEQFF TGCGCCAGCAGCTATCTAGCGGGAGAAACGGGTGAGCAGTTCTTC
TRBJ1-2 TRBV7-2 . . CASSFQGTAGYTF TGTGCCAGCAGCTTCCAGGGTACTGCTGGCTACACCTTC
TRBJ1-1 TRBV27 . TRBD1 CASSLRHRGPVVTEAFF TGTGCCAGCAGTTTACGCCACAGGGGTCCAGTGGTTACTGAAGCTTTCTTT
TRBJ1-6 TRBV23-1 . . CASSQSGSPLHF TGCGCCAGCAGTCAATCCGGGTCACCCCTCCACTTT
TRBJ1-1 TRBV7-3 . . CASSAGNTEAFF TGTGCCAGCAGCGCGGGGAACACTGAAGCTTTCTTT
TRBJ1-1 TRBV5-1 . TRBD1 CASSLGTDAFF TGCGCCAGCAGCCTGGGGACAGACGCTTTCTTT
TRBJ2-2 TRBV5-1 . . CASSSRSNTGELFF TGCGCCAGCAGTTCCCGGTCGAACACCGGGGAGCTGTTTTTT
TRBJ1-5 TRBV6-1 . . CASNLSGQPQHF TGTGCCAGCAACCTGTCAGGCCAGCCCCAGCATTTT
TRBJ2-1 TRBV7-3 . TRBD2 CASSILGLAGINEQFF TGTGCCAGCAGCATATTGGGACTAGCGGGAATTAATGAGCAGTTCTTC
TRBJ2-5 TRBV19 . . CASSIARPGETQYF TGTGCCAGTAGTATTGCCAGGCCGGGGGAGACCCAGTACTTC
TRBJ2-1 TRBV7-8 . . CASSSQPVGGLYNEQFF TGTGCCAGCAGCTCACAACCTGTGGGGGGGCTGTACAATGAGCAGTTCTTC
TRBJ2-1 TRBV5-1 once TRBD1 CASSPETGMQFF TGCGCCAGCAGCCCGGAGACAGGGATGCAGTTCTTC
TRBJ2-7 TRBV9 . TRBD2 CASSVLAGAGEQYF TGTGCCAGCAGCGTCTTAGCGGGAGCTGGCGAGCAGTACTTC
TRBJ2-7 TRBV7-2 . . CASSEGRGHYEQYF TGTGCCAGCAGCGAGGGGCGGGGGCACTACGAGCAGTACTTC
TRBJ2-7 TRBV7-9 . TRBD2 CASSHQPPGLAVLEQYF TGTGCCAGCAGCCACCAACCCCCGGGACTAGCGGTGCTCGAGCAGTACTTC
TRBJ2-7 TRBV27 . TRBD2 CASSYRPGRRGVRSEQYF TGTGCCAGCAGTTACCGGCCGGGGAGGCGGGGGGTCCGTTCCGAGCAGTACTTC
TRBJ2-1 TRBV4-1 . . CASSQEAAGSYNEQFF TGCGCCAGCAGCCAAGAGGCAGCGGGCTCCTACAATGAGCAGTTCTTC
TRBJ1-2 TRBV28 once . CASSSPGGGYTF TGTGCCAGCAGTTCTCCGGGGGGTGGCTACACCTTC
TRBJ2-7 TRBV7-8 . TRBD1 CASSLSYRGDHEQYF TGTGCCAGCAGCTTATCTTACAGGGGAGACCACGAGCAGTACTTC
TRBJ2-7 TRBV7-7 . . CASSFRDNSYEQYF TGTGCTAGCAGCTTCCGGGACAACTCCTACGAGCAGTACTTC
TRBJ1-2 TRBV12-5 . . CASGLVLGRNRVANYGYTF TGTGCTAGTGGTTTGGTTTTGGGTCGGAACAGGGTGGCTAACTATGGCTACACCTTC
TRBJ2-2 TRBV7-2 . TRBD1 CASSRNRGTGELFF TGTGCCAGCAGCCGTAACAGGGGGACCGGGGAGCTGTTTTTT
TRBJ2-5 TRBV9 once TRBD2 CASSVGASGGAETQYF TGTGCCAGCAGCGTAGGGGCTAGCGGGGGGGCAGAGACCCAGTACTTC
TRBJ2-3 TRBV9 . TRBD2 CASSVRAGGADTQYF TGTGCCAGCAGCGTACGGGCGGGGGGAGCAGATACGCAGTATTTT
TRBJ1-4 TRBV11-3 once . CASSSPPDRSTNEKLFF TGTGCCAGCAGCTCCCCACCCGACAGGTCAACTAATGAAAAACTGTTTTTT
TRBJ2-7 TRBV4-2 once TRBD2 CASSPGLAGPGHHEQYF TGTGCCAGCAGCCCCGGACTAGCGGGGCCGGGTCACCACGAGCAGTACTTC
TRBJ2-2 TRBV5-1 . . CASSQLTGGTTGELFF TGCGCCAGCAGTCAACTGACAGGCGGAACCACCGGGGAGCTGTTTTTT
TRBJ1-5 TRBV7-8 . TRBD1 CASSLYRTGVGQPQHF TGTGCCAGCAGCTTATATCGGACAGGGGTAGGTCAGCCCCAGCATTTT
TRBJ2-2 TRBV11-3 . TRBD1 CASSRTRDPGTGGPGELFF TGTGCCAGCAGCCGCACGCGAGACCCCGGGACAGGGGGCCCCGGGGAGCTGTTTTTT
TRBJ1-2 TRBV2 . TRBD1 CASSRDRPYGYTF TGTGCCAGCAGCCGGGACAGGCCCTATGGCTACACCTTC
TRBJ2-3 TRBV4-1 . TRBD2 CASRDSGSYTDTQYF TGCGCCAGCAGAGATAGCGGGTCCTACACAGATACGCAGTATTTT
TRBJ1-1 TRBV12-1 . . CASSFGTGQEDTEAFF TGTGCCAGCAGCTTCGGGACAGGGCAGGAAGACACTGAAGCTTTCTTT
TRBJ1-5 TRBV5-6 once . CASSLLREGYSNQPQHF TGTGCCAGCAGCTTGCTTAGGGAGGGATATAGCAATCAGCCCCAGCATTTT
TRBJ1-1 TRBV6-1 once TRBD1 CASGQGLGAFF TGTGCCAGCGGACAGGGATTGGGAGCTTTCTTT
TRBJ1-2 TRBV4-3 . . CASSQDGSLDGYTF TGCGCCAGCAGCCAAGACGGCAGCCTAGATGGCTACACCTTC
TRBJ2-7 TRBV30 . TRBD1 CAWSPGTAYEQYF TGTGCCTGGAGTCCTGGGACAGCCTACGAGCAGTACTTC
TRBJ1-4 TRBV9 once TRBD1 CASSVDRGDEKLFF TGTGCCAGCAGCGTGGACAGGGGCGACGAAAAACTGTTTTTT
TRBJ2-7 TRBV2 . TRBD1 CASSGGQGVFYEQYF TGTGCCAGCAGTGGTGGGCAGGGGGTTTTCTACGAGCAGTACTTC
TRBJ2-7 TRBV5-4 . . CASKPERLAYEQYF TGTGCCAGCAAACCGGAGAGGTTAGCCTACGAGCAGTACTTC
TRBJ1-4 TRBV29-1 . . CSQAVRLLATNEKLFF TGCAGCCAAGCGGTGAGGTTACTTGCAACTAATGAAAAACTGTTTTTT
TRBJ2-1 TRBV5-4 . TRBD2 CASSLDVLAGGYNEQFF TGTGCCAGCAGCTTGGACGTGCTAGCGGGGGGCTACAATGAGCAGTTCTTC
TRBJ1-3 TRBV7-9 . . CASSLGQGTGNTIYF TGTGCCAGCAGCTTAGGGCAGGGAACTGGAAACACCATATATTTT
TRBJ2-7 TRBV29-1 once TRBD1 CSVQTGTGGSYEQYF TGCAGCGTTCAAACCGGGACAGGGGGCTCGTACGAGCAGTACTTC
TRBJ1-1 TRBV11-2 once . CASSPRRYFEAFF TGTGCCAGCAGCCCCCGCAGGTATTTTGAAGCTTTCTTT
TRBJ2-7 TRBV7-9 . . CASSGTNEQYF TGTGCCAGCAGCGGTACAAACGAGCAGTACTTC
TRBJ1-1 TRBV13 . TRBD1 CASSSLLRTGNTEAFF TGTGCCAGCAGCTCCCTCCTCCGGACAGGTAACACTGAAGCTTTCTTT